Here is one T cell receptor beta chain with its context. Its matching antigen is unknown. The sample belongs to a study of regulatory T cells in long-lasting Graves disease. Study-wide context: Antithyroid drugs had been given to newly diagnosed Graves' patients for under 3 months. Study-wide results and limits: Gene preferences differed: TRBV28, TRBJ1-2, TRBJ2-5 in persistent cases.

Time point here: newly diagnosed GD, antithyroid drugs for less than 3 months. The authors made the TCR library using RNA they extracted from PBMCs. Peripheral blood, at approximately 9 milliliters, went into EDTA tubes. The authors built TCR beta libraries using iRepertoire HTBI primers and Arm-PCR of CDR3 regions. Each CDR3 protein gets one entry after TCRdb re-called the multiplex PCR reads with MiXCR. The sample yields 540,000 or so distinct CDR3 sequences, approximately 15% seen once. The germline V gene has CDR1 DFQATT and CDR2 SNEGSKA (reference sequence). Trimming took 3 bases from V and 1 from J, leaving 16 bases between them. The CDR3 contains 15 residues. The sample was also linked to a second study, of T cells in Graves' hyperthyroidism and ophthalmopathy. That report notes: Most clonotypes expanded in the thyroid (above 0.001) were also present in blood.

This chain joins TRBV20-1 and TRBJ2-7, with a weak D call TRBD2 (6 bases). The sample here was peripheral blood mononuclear cells (PBMCs), taken at new diagnosis, from a patient treated with antithyroid drugs. The clonotype originates from a man aged 30 to 45 with Graves disease. CDR3 nucleotides: TGCAGTGCTAGCCACGCGGGGACCCCGTCCTACGAGCAGTACTTC. The encoded protein is CSASHAGTPSYEQYF.